The source of this TCR beta chain is a study of blood T cells in healthy people across ages. Whole-study results and caveats: The diversity estimates, figures obtained from one million T cells, were considered underestimates.

This clonotype was seen ten or more times. The antigen is undetermined. Germline V gene data show CDR1 as LGHNA and CDR2 as YNFKEQ. The V and J ends lost 0 bases and 5 bases, in that order; junction bases with no gene match: 11. The CDR3 covers 17 residues. Next came a second PCR, run for about 6 to 12 cycles, which used a sample-barcoded 5' primer along with a J-beta primer mix. Sequencing of every sample gave 3 million or more CDR3-containing paired-end reads. MiXCR, run by TCRdb on the 5' RACE reads, gives a single entry per CDR3 protein. The sample holds 700,000 or so distinct CDR3 sequences, around 38% seen once.

The chain links TRBV4-2 to TRBJ2-7, with 9 bases lining up with TRBD2. This receptor was obtained from a man aged 80 or over in good health. Sequenced input: blood. The CDR3 loop reads CASSQESAGSGRHEQYF. CDR3 sequence (DNA): TGTGCCAGCAGCCAAGAATCGGCGGGTAGCGGGAGACACGAGCAGTACTTC.